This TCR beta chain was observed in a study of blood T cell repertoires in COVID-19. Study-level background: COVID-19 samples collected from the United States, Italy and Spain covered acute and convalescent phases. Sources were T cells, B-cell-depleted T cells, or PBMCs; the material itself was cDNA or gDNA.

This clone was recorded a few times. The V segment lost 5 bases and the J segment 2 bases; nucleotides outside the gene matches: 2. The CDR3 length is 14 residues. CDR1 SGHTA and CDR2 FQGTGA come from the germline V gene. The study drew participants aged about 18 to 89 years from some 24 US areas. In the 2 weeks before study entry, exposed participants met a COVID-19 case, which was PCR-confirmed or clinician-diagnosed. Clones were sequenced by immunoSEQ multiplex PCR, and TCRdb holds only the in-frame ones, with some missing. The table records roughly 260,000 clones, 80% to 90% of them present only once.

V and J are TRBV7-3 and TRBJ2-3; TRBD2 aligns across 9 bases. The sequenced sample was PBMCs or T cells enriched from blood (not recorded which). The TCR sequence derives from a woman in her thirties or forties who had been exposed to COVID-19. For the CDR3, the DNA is TGTGCCAGCAGCCCTAGCGGGAACACAGATACGCAGTATTTT. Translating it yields CASSPSGNTDTQYF.